The clone carrying this T cell receptor (beta chain) has more than one count but fewer than ten. Its antigen is unidentified. This record comes from a study of beta chain features in type 1 diabetes. Averaging approximately 120 mL, one heparinised blood draw came from each individual donor. Sorting produced populations that all topped 95% purity. The entirety of the isolated RNA underwent reverse transcription, so expressed TCRB transcripts were sequenced. Assay used: immunoSEQ multiplex PCR; TCRdb lists only in-frame clones, some missing. The repertoire consists of 600,000 or so clones, with over 13% occurring once and the leading ten covering just under 0.04%. There are 16 residues in the CDR3. CDR1 and CDR2 (germline): MNHNY, SVGAGI (reference sequence). The V and J ends lost 6 bases and 5 bases, in that order; junction bases with no gene match: 12. Whole-study findings and limits: Shorter TCRB CDR3s, moderately but significantly so, marked every one of the four CD4+ subsets in Type 1 diabetes patients. Naive, central memory and regulatory TCRB repertoires appeared more similar among patients than healthy donors. cDNA-based reads could over-represent cells with high TCR expression.

The receptor's source is a man younger than 30 with type 1 diabetes. The sequencing sample was made of naive CD4+ T cells from blood. J is TRBJ2-1 and V is TRBV6-6, with TRBD2 identical over 8 bases. DNA of the CDR3: TGTGCCAGCAGCCGTCCTACTAGCGGATATGACAATGAGCAGTTCTTC. As protein: CASSRPTSGYDNEQFF.